Each of the 9 T cell receptor beta chains below was sequenced from the same sample in a study of blood T cell repertoires in COVID-19. The data were produced by immunoSEQ multiplex PCR, yet TCRdb's version contains in-frame clones alone and is incomplete. The table shows 300,000 to 400,000 clones, with 88% occurring only once. Sequences were obtained from peripheral blood. These receptors all stem from a woman in her 70s with COVID-19, enrolled during active disease.

V usage is TRBV29-1 and J usage is TRBJ2-3; a possible D gene is TRBD1 (5 bases). The CDR3 is made up of 10 amino acids. CDR1 SQVTM and CDR2 ANQGSEA come from the germline V gene. V dropped 7 bases and J dropped 5 bases, with 7 bases sitting between them. The DNA for the CDR3 is TGCAGCGCCAGGGAAGATACGCAGTATTTT. It encodes CSAREDTQYF.

J is TRBJ2-7 and V is TRBV14; 8 nucleotides align to TRBD1. The germline V gene has CDR1 SGHDN and CDR2 FVKESK. The CDR3 runs 17 residues. Losses at the gene ends were 1 base for V and 4 bases for J; bases not matched to a gene: 12. The CDR3 bases are TGTGCCAGCAGCCAAGGGGCGGACAGGGAGGTGAATTACGAGCAGTACTTC. Translating gives CASSQGADREVNYEQYF.

J is TRBJ2-3 and V is TRBV5-1; 10 bases map to TRBD2. The CDR3 is 15 amino acids. The V gene end was trimmed by 3 bases and the J gene end by 0 bases; junction bases not matched to a gene: 1. The germline V gene encodes CDR1 SGHRS and CDR2 YFSETQ. The CDR3 protein is CASSSGLASTDTQYF. The CDR3 DNA is TGCGCCAGCAGCTCGGGACTAGCGAGCACAGATACGCAGTATTTT.

J is TRBJ1-1 and V is TRBV30; D is perhaps TRBD1 (5 bases). The V gene's germline CDR1 is GTSNPN and CDR2 SVGIG (reference sequence). The CDR3 runs to 15 residues. V shed 3 bases and J shed 1 base, with 15 bases lying between them. The CDR3 loop is CAWRGWAGPNTEAFF. For the CDR3, the DNA is TGTGCCTGGAGGGGATGGGCAGGGCCGAACACTGAAGCTTTCTTT.

V and J are TRBV7-9 and TRBJ2-4, with a weak D call TRBD1 (6 bases). The V gene's germline CDR1 is SEHNR and CDR2 FQNEAQ (reference sequence). This CDR3 has 15 residues. Trimming took off 3 bases at V and 5 bases at J, with 14 bases between the two ends. In DNA form, the CDR3 reads TGTGCCAGCAGCTTTGGGACGGCAGGGGAAAACATTCAGTACTTC. As protein: CASSFGTAGENIQYF.

CDR3 sequence reads: CASSLISPRRTNEKLFF. CDR3 nucleotides: TGCGCCAGCAGCTTGATATCCCCTAGAAGAACTAATGAAAAACTGTTTTTT. V and J are TRBV5-1 and TRBJ1-4; D gene ambiguous. The germline V and J ends were trimmed by 1 base and 1 base, with 14 bases remaining between them. There are 17 residues in the CDR3. Germline loops: CDR1 SGHRS, CDR2 YFSETQ.

This chain links TRBV18 with TRBJ2-1; 8 bases fit TRBD1. Germline trimming cut 9 bases from V and 6 bases from J; bases unmatched to any gene: 10. CDR1 is KGHSH and CDR2 is LQKENI in the germline V gene. The CDR3 length is 14 residues. The CDR3 nucleotides read TGTGCCAGTCGAACCGGGACAGGAAGCAATGAGCAGTTCTTC. This encodes CASRTGTGSNEQFF.

Note on this clone: This specimen includes other DNA sequences encoding the same CDR3. The rearrangement links TRBV6-5 to TRBJ2-7, with TRBD1 matching over 9 bases. This CDR3 is 14 amino acids long. The V and J ends lost 5 bases and 5 bases, in that order; junction bases with no gene match: 7. Looked up from germline, CDR1 is MNHEY and CDR2 is SVGAGI. The CDR3 bases are TGTGCCAGCAGTCACCGGGACAGGGACCACGAGCAGTACTTC. Translated: CASSHRDRDHEQYF.

V gene TRBV30 combines with J gene TRBJ2-7; TRBD1 matches at 7 bases. The germline V gene has CDR1 GTSNPN and CDR2 SVGIG (reference sequence). The CDR3 sequence is 13 residues long. Trimming removed 4 bases from V and 2 bases from J; junction bases left unmatched: 5. The CDR3 reads CAWISQGAYEQYF. The CDR3 DNA follows: TGTGCCTGGATTAGCCAGGGGGCCTACGAGCAGTACTTC.